The clone carrying this TCR beta chain was recorded at least ten times. The antigen remains undetermined. This entry comes from a study of T-cell memory formation after mild COVID-19. The ends were cut back, 2 bases at V and 0 bases at J, with 15 bases in the middle. Looked up from germline, CDR1 is SEHNR and CDR2 is FQNEAQ (reference sequence). The CDR3 runs to 17 residues. Study-level results: In pre-infection memory, a portion of responding clones appeared, which suggested that cross-reactive memory joined.

Each CDR3 protein gets one entry after TCRdb re-called the 5' RACE reads with MiXCR. In the table there are about 350,000 distinct CDR3 sequences, approximately 14% of which are singletons. The sequenced sample consisted of PBMCs or a T cell subset sorted from them (not recorded which). The TCR sequence derives from a man younger than 30 who had mild COVID-19 (a few samples of this study predate the infection). Cell type and time point are not known. This sequence joins TRBV7-9 and TRBJ2-3; D remains unclear. The CDR3 is CASSLSHGSYSTDTQYF. In nucleotides, the CDR3 is TGTGCCAGCAGCTTATCCCACGGAAGCTATAGCACAGATACGCAGTATTTT.